This T cell receptor beta chain was sequenced for a study of cytomegalovirus exposure and HLA in healthy donors. All donors participated as healthy donors of bone marrow. Though probably carrying unrecorded immune exposures, donors were nominally healthy at sampling. Study-wide results and caveats: One variant, a missense change in DCLRE1C, was linked in a later analysis to TCR beta V- and J-gene trimming. Accurate prediction of most subjects' HLA-A and HLA-B alleles from TCR beta sequences was reported.

Remarks on this clone: As yet, its antigen is unknown.

Germline V gene lookup returns CDR1 LNHNV and CDR2 YYDKDF (reference sequence). V was pared by 2 bases and J by 2 bases, with 3 bases of the junction left unmatched. This CDR3 has 16 amino acids. Both 60 Vbeta primers and 13 Jbeta primers went into the PCR. The repertoire was sequenced with immunoSEQ multiplex PCR; TCRdb's copy has only in-frame clones and lacks some. Of under 150,000 clones in the sample, around 81% are singletons; the top ten hold 3.5% to 4.5%. V gene TRBV15 combines with J gene TRBJ1-5; 10 bases agree with TRBD1. The clonotype was recovered from a woman aged 30 to 39 in good health and CMV-seronegative. The sequenced sample was PBMCs. For the CDR3, the DNA is TGTGCCACCAGCAGACCCGGGACAGGGGGCAATCAGCCCCAGCATTTT. Translation: CATSRPGTGGNQPQHF. Looking up the rest from reference TRBV15 and TRBJ1-5 gives the full variable domain: DAMVIQNPRYQVTQFGKPVTLSCSQTLNHNVMYWYQQKSSQAPKLLFHYYDKDFNNEADTPDNFQSRRPNTSFCFLDIRSPGLGDTAMYLCATSRPGTGGNQPQHFGDGTRLSIL.